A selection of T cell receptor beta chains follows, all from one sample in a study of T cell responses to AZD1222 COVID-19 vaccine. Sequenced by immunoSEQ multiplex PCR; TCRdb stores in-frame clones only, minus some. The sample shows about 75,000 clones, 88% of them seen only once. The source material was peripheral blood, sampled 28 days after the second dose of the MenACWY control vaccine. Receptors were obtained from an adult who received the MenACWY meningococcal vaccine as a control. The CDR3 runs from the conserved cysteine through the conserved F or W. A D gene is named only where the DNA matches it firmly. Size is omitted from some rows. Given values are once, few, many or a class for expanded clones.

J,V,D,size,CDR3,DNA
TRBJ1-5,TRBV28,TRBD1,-,CASSRRDRYNQPQHF,TGTGCCAGCAGTCGAAGGGACAGGTACAATCAGCCCCAGCATTTT
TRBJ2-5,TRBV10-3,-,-,CAISSGFQETQYF,TGTGCCATCAGTTCGGGATTCCAAGAGACCCAGTACTTC
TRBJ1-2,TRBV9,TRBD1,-,CASSPGTGGYYGYTF,TGTGCCAGCAGCCCCGGGACAGGGGGTTACTATGGCTACACCTTC
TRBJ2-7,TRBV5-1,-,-,CASSHLGSTGGYEQYF,TGCGCCAGCAGCCACCTGGGGTCCACAGGAGGCTACGAGCAGTACTTC
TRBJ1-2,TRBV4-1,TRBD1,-,CASSLAPVRQGTNYGYTF,TGCGCCAGCAGCCTCGCGCCGGTGCGACAGGGTACTAACTATGGCTACACCTTC
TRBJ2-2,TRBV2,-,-,CASRLQGGELFF,TGTGCCAGCAGACTACAGGGCGGGGAGCTGTTTTTT
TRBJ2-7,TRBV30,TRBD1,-,CAWRDSGTGGSYEQYF,TGTGCCTGGAGAGACTCCGGGACAGGAGGGTCCTACGAGCAGTACTTC
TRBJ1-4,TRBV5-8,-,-,CASSSDLRDEKLFF,TGTGCCAGCAGCTCGGACCTGAGGGATGAAAAACTGTTTTTT
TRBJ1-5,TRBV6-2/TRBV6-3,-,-,CASSFGLNQPQHF,TGTGCCAGCAGTTTTGGACTTAATCAGCCCCAGCATTTT
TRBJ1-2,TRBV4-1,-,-,CASSQAGSTAYGYTF,TGCGCCAGCAGCCAAGCGGGGTCGACAGCCTATGGCTACACCTTC
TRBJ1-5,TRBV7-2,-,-,CASSTTGYQPQHF,TGTGCCAGCAGTACTACAGGCTATCAGCCCCAGCATTTT
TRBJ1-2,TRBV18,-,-,CASSPGTVRTFYGYTF,TGTGCCAGCTCACCAGGGACGGTGCGCACCTTCTATGGCTACACCTTC
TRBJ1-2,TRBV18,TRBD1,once,CASSPSGGTGDYGYTF,TGTGCCAGCTCACCTTCTGGGGGGACAGGAGACTATGGCTACACCTTC
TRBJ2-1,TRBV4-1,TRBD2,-,CASSQVLAGASSYNEQFF,TGCGCCAGCAGCCAAGTACTAGCGGGGGCGAGCTCCTACAATGAGCAGTTCTTC
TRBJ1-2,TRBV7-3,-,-,CASSQSEGGRGGYTF,TGTGCCAGCAGCCAGTCTGAAGGGGGAAGAGGTGGCTACACCTTC
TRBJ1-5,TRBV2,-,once,CASGVDQPQHF,TGTGCCTCAGGGGTCGATCAGCCCCAGCATTTT
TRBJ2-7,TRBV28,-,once,CAVSLGGTAGLYEQYF,TGTGCCGTCAGCTTAGGGGGGACAGCTGGACTCTACGAGCAGTACTTC
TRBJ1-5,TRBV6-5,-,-,CASSPQGSGNQPQHF,TGTGCCAGCAGTCCCCAGGGGAGCGGGAATCAGCCCCAGCATTTT
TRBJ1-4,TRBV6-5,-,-,CASSYSGGLVEKLFF,TGTGCCAGCAGTTACTCTGGGGGTCTTGTTGAAAAACTGTTTTTT
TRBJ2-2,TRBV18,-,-,CASSSRDPNTGELFF,TGTGCCAGCTCCAGCCGGGATCCGAACACCGGGGAGCTGTTTTTT
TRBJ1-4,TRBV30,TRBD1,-,CASGQGGLMSEKLFF,TGTGCCTCCGGACAGGGGGGCCTAATGAGTGAAAAACTGTTTTTT
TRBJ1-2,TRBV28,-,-,CASSLLGNYGYTF,TGTGCCAGCAGTTTATTGGGTAACTATGGCTACACCTTC